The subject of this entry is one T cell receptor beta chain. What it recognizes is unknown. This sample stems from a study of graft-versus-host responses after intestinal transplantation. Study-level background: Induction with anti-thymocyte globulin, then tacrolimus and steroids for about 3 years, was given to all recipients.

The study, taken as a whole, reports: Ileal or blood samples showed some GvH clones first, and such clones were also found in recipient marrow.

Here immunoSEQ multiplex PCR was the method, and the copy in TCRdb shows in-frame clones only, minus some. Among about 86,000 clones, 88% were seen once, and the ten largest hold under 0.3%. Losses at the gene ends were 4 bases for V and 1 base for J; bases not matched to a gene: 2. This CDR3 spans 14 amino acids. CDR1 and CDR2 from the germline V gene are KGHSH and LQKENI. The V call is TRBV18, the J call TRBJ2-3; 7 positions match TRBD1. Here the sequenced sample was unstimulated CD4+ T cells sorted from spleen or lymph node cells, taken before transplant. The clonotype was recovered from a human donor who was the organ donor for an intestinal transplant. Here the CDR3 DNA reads TGTGCCAGCTCACTAGGGACAGGCACAGATACGCAGTATTTT. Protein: CASSLGTGTDTQYF.